The 5 T cell receptor beta chains below all came from one sample that was sequenced in a study of T cell repertoires in cytomegalovirus infection. A single record per CDR3 protein comes from TCRdb applying MiXCR to the reads. Among 250,000 to 350,000 distinct CDR3 sequences listed, 20% to 30% were seen once. The sequencing sample was made of PBMCs. The source of these receptors is a human donor in good health (CMV status not recorded). Some clones in this sample may be carry-over from other donors' samples.

The rearrangement uses TRBV7-3 and TRBJ1-3; a possible D gene is TRBD1 (6 bases). Germline V gene lookup returns CDR1 SGHTA and CDR2 FQGTGA. This CDR3 is built from 16 residues. Deletions cut 0 bases from V and 4 bases from J, with 13 bases between. This chain's CDR3 is CASSLTSRGGGNTIYF. As DNA, the CDR3 is TGTGCCAGCAGCTTAACCTCCAGGGGAGGCGGAAACACCATATATTTT.

As for this clonotype: A read error may be the cause here, since a much bigger clone is one base away. The chain uses TRBV7-2 and TRBJ1-5; D is unresolved. This CDR3 has 14 amino acids. Germline CDR1 SGHTA, CDR2 FQGNSA. The CDR3 loop is CSSSLWPGNQPQHF. In nucleotides, the CDR3 is TGTTCCAGCAGCTTATGGCCGGGGAATCAGCCCCAGCATTTT.

This clonotype was seen many times. This chain uses TRBV10-3 with TRBJ2-7, with 11 bases identical to TRBD2. The CDR3 contains 13 residues. CDR1 and CDR2 from the germline V gene are ENHRY and SYGVKD. The V segment lost 6 bases and the J segment 4 bases; nucleotides outside the gene matches: 2. The CDR3 here is CAIRGTSGYEQYF. CDR3 coding DNA: TGTGCCATCAGAGGGACTAGCGGTTACGAGCAGTACTTC.

The V and J genes are TRBV15 and TRBJ2-7; TRBD2 might be the D (6 bases). The CDR3 is 14 amino acids. Germline assignment: CDR1 LNHNV and CDR2 YYDKDF (reference sequence). The V gene lost 8 bases and the J gene lost 3 bases, with 17 bases spanning the gap. CDR3 sequence (DNA): TGTGCCACCTCAGCGGGTGGTCAAATCTACGAGCAGTACTTC. This translates into CATSAGGQIYEQYF. The whole variable domain, filled in from reference TRBV15 and TRBJ2-7, reads DAMVIQNPRYQVTQFGKPVTLSCSQTLNHNVMYWYQQKSSQAPKLLFHYYDKDFNNEADTPDNFQSRRPNTSFCFLDIRSPGLGDTAMYLCATSAGGQIYEQYFGPGTRLTVT.

The chain combines TRBV29-1 with TRBJ1-2; 10 positions agree with TRBD1. This CDR3 spans 14 amino acids. Germline V gene sequence: CDR1 SQVTM, CDR2 ANQGSEA. J gave up 8 bases and V 0 bases, and 6 bases lay outside the gene matches. The CDR3 spells CSVEDRTGGKGYTF. In DNA form, the CDR3 reads TGCAGCGTTGAAGATCGGACAGGGGGAAAAGGCTACACCTTC. Based on the CDR3 plus reference TRBV29-1 and TRBJ1-2, the full variable domain is SAVISQKPSRDICQRGTSLTIQCQVDSQVTMMFWYRQQPGQSLTLIATANQGSEATYESGFVIDKFPISRPNLTFSTLTVSNMSPEDSSIYLCSVEDRTGGKGYTFGSGTRLTVV.